The clone carrying this T cell receptor beta chain was seen more than once but under ten times. As yet, its antigen is unknown. This CDR3 region has 13 residues. Germline V gives CDR1 DFQATT, CDR2 SNEGSKA (reference sequence). Trimming pared 4 bases from V and 5 bases from J, leaving 15 bases between. The data were obtained in a study of T cells in Graves' hyperthyroidism and ophthalmopathy. Notes on the study in general: Blood also carried most thyroid clonotypes expanded above 0.001.

Researchers took RNA transcripts and amplified the TCR beta CDR3 regions from them. First-round RT-PCR with HTBI primers amplified the TCR CDR3 region. Using its own MiXCR run on the multiplex PCR reads, TCRdb lists one record per CDR3 protein. Of fewer than 650,000 distinct CDR3 sequences listed, about 15% were seen once; the top ten hold roughly 5.7%. Together with thyroid ultrasound, orbital computed tomography, serum thyroxine and TRAb, clinical symptoms were used for diagnoses. The gene calls are TRBV20-1 and TRBJ2-7, with D possibly being TRBD1 (6 bases). The receptor's source is a woman aged 30 to 39 with Graves' hyperthyroidism that later progressed to Graves' ophthalmopathy. Sequenced input: blood. The CDR3 here is CSATTGNLNEQYF. Written as DNA, the CDR3 is TGCAGTGCTACAACAGGGAACCTCAACGAGCAGTACTTC.